This T cell receptor beta chain was captured by sequencing in a study of early T cells in non-severe SARS-CoV-2 infection. The V gene lost 0 bases and the J gene lost 3 bases, with 9 bases spanning the gap. The CDR3 length is 14 residues. Germline lookup yields CDR1 LNHNV and CDR2 YYDKDF (reference sequence). TCRdb independently ran MiXCR on the 5' RACE reads; one entry per CDR3 protein. The top ten clones hold about 1.3% of a sample with 55,000 to 75,000 distinct CDR3 sequences, roughly a tenth of them seen once. This receptor was obtained from an adult who was a healthcare worker with PCR-confirmed SARS-CoV-2 infection or an uninfected control (not recorded which). Sequenced: whole blood. The chain recombines TRBV15 with TRBJ2-7; D is unresolved. The CDR3 DNA sequence: TGTGCCACCAGCAGAGATGGTCAGTACTACGAGCAGTACGTC. The encoded protein is CATSRDGQYYEQYV.